A single TCR beta chain is shown here with its context. Its antigen is not known. Data came from immunoSEQ multiplex PCR; TCRdb stores just in-frame clones and leaves some out. The data contain under 55,000 clones, 60% to 75% of them singletons. With 5 bases clipped from V and 7 bases from J, the junction kept 6 bases outside the gene matches. The CDR3 totals 14 residues. Germline V gene sequence: CDR1 SGHTA, CDR2 FQGNSA. This sample stems from a study of vaccination effects on CD4 cells after COVID-19. Study-wide context: Post-vaccine specimens arrived a median 72 days past the second dose.

The culture ran for about 11 days, and then CD4+ T cells were isolated. All participants had two doses of either the BNT162b2 or mRNA-1273 vaccine. Previously uninfected by SARS-CoV-2, the vaccine recipients also showed negative nucleocapsid antibodies. A half-volume exchange with IL-2 medium occurred on days 3 and 7. The receptor was derived from a human donor who received a COVID-19 vaccine. The V gene is TRBV7-2, the J gene TRBJ2-1, with 9 bases matching TRBD1. This material consisted of CD4+ T cells from PBMCs cultured without peptide, taken after COVID-19 vaccination. CDR3 bases: TGTGCCAGCAGCATGGGACAGGGTGGAAATGAGCAGTTCTTC. As protein: CASSMGQGGNEQFF.